This TCR beta chain was obtained from a study of molecular identifiers for immune sequencing clone quantification (dated by TCRdb to the late 2010s). Regarding the study in general: For a replicate experiment, RNA from approximately 20,000 or 100,000 naive CD8 T cells was divided into five aliquots, of which four were sequenced. This methods study used CD8 T cells to benchmark TCR RNA copy counting and molecular-identifier clustering-based TCR repertoire sequencing (MIDCIRS). What the work shows at the level of the full study, not this receptor alone: Without barcode sub-clustering, chimeric consensus sequences inflated TCR diversity; chimeras reached as high as 47%. The sizes of highly expanded clones could end up underestimated when identical TCR molecules share a barcode. The naive libraries included spiked-in Jurkat TCR RNA (10 copies' worth), and this Jurkat TCR RNA is not part of the donor repertoire. Modeling indicated approximately 3.2 TCR RNA copies recovered per cell, compared with around 10 by digital PCR, which implies a capture efficiency of around 29%. A single cell's worth of spiked-in Jurkat TCR RNA was reported detectable even among around 1 million naive CD8 T cells. In CMV-specific effector cells, clones with more than 20 RNA copies accounted for over 97% of molecules, whereas in naive cells such clones accounted for under 1%.

The library was generated by PCR. Sequenced on a NextSeq 500. Bulk TCR libraries were made following a previously described method, with the TCR primers given in Table S5. The Qiagen AllPrep DNA/RNA kit was used to purify total RNA. Before analysis, reads from multiple sequencing runs of the same library were pooled. The authors' pipeline ran thus. Only reads with exact TCR constant sequence were kept, trimmed to 150 nt, and grouped by their 12-nt molecular barcodes. Reads in each barcode group were sub-clustered using a 15% Levenshtein threshold, and a quality-weighted consensus sequence was built for each RNA molecule. Non-functional sequences were removed, as were lower-count sequences one edit away from another. Barcode sub-clusters with fewer than 20% of the maximum read count were removed, based on fitting two negative binomial distributions. Starting from the raw public reads, TCRdb applied fastp trimming at Q25, assembled clones with MiXCR and retained in-frame beta chains. Here each entry gathers all rows of one CDR3 protein and keeps the most common genes and DNA. V and J calls and clone size were set by TCRdb, not the authors. The sample table holds approximately 550,000 distinct CDR3 sequences, of which 25% were seen once. Of the sample, 0.7% to 0.9% falls within the top ten clones.

Libraries of naive CD8 T cells were built from approximately 20,000 to 1,000,000 sorted cells, with 10%, 30% or 50% of the purified RNA used. Naive CD8 T cells were FACS-sorted as CD8+CD4-CCR7+CD45RA+ on a BD FACSAria II into RLT Plus buffer. Detection sensitivity was tested by spiking Jurkat RNA equal to some 11 TCR copies' worth into samples containing roughly 19,000-1,000,000 naive CD8 T cells. Enrichment of CD8 T cells was done with RosetteSep CD8+ T Cell Enrichment Cocktail plus Ficoll-Paque, and ACK red cell lysis came afterward. The CDR3, from cysteine to phenylalanine, totals 13 residues. CDR3 DNA is the only sequence kept; it has 39 bases, read in frame from the first base. Clipping removes 1 base from V and 5 bases from J, with 5 as the unmatched junction base count. The germline V gene (reference sequence) yields GTSNPN for CDR1 and SVGIG for CDR2. The sample holds many counts of this clonotype. The target of this receptor is not known. The record has no base qualities; no much larger clone is one base away.

The specimen was naive CD8+ T cells from blood, with Jurkat cell RNA spiked in. The cell subset or site label, read with the paper, signifies: FACS-sorted CD8+CD4-CCR7+CD45RA+ naive T cells. The sequence links TRBV30 to TRBJ2-7; TRBD1 lines up with 7 middle nucleotides. The receptor's source is a human donor in good health. Some libraries in this study had Jurkat cell RNA spiked in. The nucleotides are TGTGCCTGGAGTGCCCAAGGGGGCAACGAGCAGTACTTC. The encoded protein is CAWSAQGGNEQYF. With the rest looked up from the reference TRBV30 and TRBJ2-7 genes rather than sequenced, the full variable domain is SQTIHQWPATLVQPVGSPLSLECTVEGTSNPNLYWYRQAAGRGLQLLFYSVGIGQISSEVPQNLSASRPQDRQFILSSKKLLLSDSGFYLCAWSAQGGNEQYFGPGTRLTVT.